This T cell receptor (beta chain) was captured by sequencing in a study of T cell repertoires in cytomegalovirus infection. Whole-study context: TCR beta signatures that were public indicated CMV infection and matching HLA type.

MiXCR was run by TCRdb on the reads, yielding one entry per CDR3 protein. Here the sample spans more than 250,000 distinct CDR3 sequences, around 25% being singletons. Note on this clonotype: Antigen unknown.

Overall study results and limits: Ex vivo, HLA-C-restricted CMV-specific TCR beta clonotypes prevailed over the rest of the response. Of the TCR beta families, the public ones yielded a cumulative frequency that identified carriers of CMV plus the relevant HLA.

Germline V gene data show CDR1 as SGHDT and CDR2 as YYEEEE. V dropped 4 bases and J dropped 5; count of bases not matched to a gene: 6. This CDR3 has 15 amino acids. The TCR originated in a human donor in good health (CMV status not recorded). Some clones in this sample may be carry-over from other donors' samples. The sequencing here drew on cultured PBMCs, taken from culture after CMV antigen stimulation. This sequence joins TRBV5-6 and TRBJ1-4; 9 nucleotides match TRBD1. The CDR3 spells CASSTDRGWNEKLFF. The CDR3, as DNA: TGTGCCAGCAGCACCGACAGGGGGTGGAATGAAAAACTGTTTTTT.